One sample yielded the 8 T cell receptor beta chains listed below, sequenced in a study of PD-1 blockade in classical Hodgkin lymphoma. Noted time point: newly diagnosed, previously untreated cHL patient sample. Only in-frame clones appear in the TCRdb table, and some are missing; sequencing was by immunoSEQ multiplex PCR. The table shows 70,000 or so clones, with more than 85% occurring only once. Sequenced sample: peripheral blood mononuclear cells (PBMCs). These receptors were collected from a human donor with classical Hodgkin lymphoma.

The V and J genes are TRBV6-1 and TRBJ1-5, with D tentatively TRBD1 (5 bases). The CDR3 has 14 residues. Per germline, CDR1 MNHNS and CDR2 SASEGT. The V and J ends lost 7 bases and 7 bases respectively, with 17 bases between them. Written as DNA, the CDR3 is TGTGCCAGCACAGGAGCAGGGATAACGCAGCCCCAGCATTTT. This translates into CASTGAGITQPQHF.

The gene calls are TRBV5-1 and TRBJ1-6, with a weak D call TRBD1 (6 bases). Germline V gives CDR1 SGHRS, CDR2 YFSETQ. Trimming took 9 bases from V and 14 from J, leaving 24 bases between them. The CDR3 is 14 amino acids. The CDR3 coding sequence is TGCGCCAACTTCAGGGGATCTGAATTCACGGCCCTCCACTTT. Translated: CANFRGSEFTALHF.

The genes are TRBV19 and TRBJ2-7, with D possibly being TRBD2 (6 bases). The V end was cut by 5 bases, the J end by 5 bases, with 13 bases between. From germline, CDR1 is LNHDA and CDR2 SQIVND (reference sequence). CDR3 length: 13 amino acids. The CDR3: CASSSTGVDEQYF. Here the CDR3 DNA reads TGTGCCAGTAGTTCGACGGGGGTGGACGAGCAGTACTTC.

J is TRBJ2-1 and V is TRBV18; D might be TRBD1 (6 bases). Germline V gene data show CDR1 as KGHSH and CDR2 as LQKENI. The CDR3 has 17 amino acids. V was clipped by 2 bases and J by 0 bases, with 14 bases between them. CDR3 nucleotides: TGTGCCAGCTCACCAACCACCAACAGGGTCTCCTACAATGAGCAGTTCTTC. It translates to CASSPTTNRVSYNEQFF.

The rearrangement uses TRBV7-8 and TRBJ2-3, with D maybe TRBD2 (7 bases). V lost 8 bases to trimming and J lost 3 bases, with 24 bases between them. Germline CDR1 is SGHVS and CDR2 is FQNEAQ. The CDR3 runs to 17 residues. The CDR3 sequence: CASCWNGGRGFTDTQYF. In DNA, the CDR3 is TGTGCCAGCTGCTGGAACGGTGGGAGGGGGTTTACAGATACGCAGTATTTT.

The rearrangement uses TRBV15 and TRBJ2-7; a weak D match, TRBD1 (5 bases). CDR1 is LNHNV and CDR2 is YYDKDF in the germline V gene (reference sequence). The CDR3 consists of 18 residues. Trimming removed 0 bases from V and 2 bases from J, with 20 bases in between. CDR3 coding DNA: TGTGCCACCAGCAGAGATCCTCCCTTTGGGAAGGGGACCTACGAGCAGTACTTC. Protein product: CATSRDPPFGKGTYEQYF.

V gene TRBV5-1 combines with J gene TRBJ2-1, with D perhaps TRBD2 (5 bases). Trimming took off 0 bases at V and 5 bases at J, with 12 bases between the two ends. Germline assignment: CDR1 SGHRS and CDR2 YFSETQ. The CDR3 totals 15 residues. CDR3 bases: TGCGCCAGCAGCTTGGATGGAGGCCATAACAATGAGCAGTTCTTC. Its protein product is CASSLDGGHNNEQFF.

Only one count was recorded for this clone. The chain carries TRBV18 and TRBJ1-4; 8 nucleotides agree with TRBD1. The V and J ends lost 3 bases and 12 bases, in that order; junction bases with no gene match: 6. Per germline, CDR1 KGHSH and CDR2 LQKENI. CDR3 size: 13 residues. The CDR3 coding sequence is TGTGCCAGCTCACCTCAGGACAGGGCCCAACTGTTTTTT. This gives the protein CASSPQDRAQLFF.